The source of this T cell receptor (beta chain) is a study of blood T cell repertoires in COVID-19. Across the study: Acute-phase and convalescent COVID-19 samples originated in the United States, Italy and Spain.

Repertoires were generated with immunoSEQ multiplex PCR, while TCRdb's copy carries only in-frame clones and drops some. Among roughly 200,000 clones, roughly 80% were seen once, and the ten largest hold less than 7%. The sequenced sample was peripheral blood. This TCR came from a middle-aged woman with COVID-19, enrolled during active disease.

The CDR3 coding sequence is TGTGCCTGGACCCTGGGGAGGGGAGGGACTGAAGCTTTCTTT. Translated: CAWTLGRGGTEAFF. The rearrangement joins TRBV30 to TRBJ1-1, with a possible D match to TRBD1 (5 bases). The germline V gene encodes CDR1 GTSNPN and CDR2 SVGIG (reference sequence). Between the trimmed V and J ends, which lost 4 bases and 5 bases, there was a span of 17 bases. This CDR3 has 14 amino acids.